The 27 T cell receptor beta chains given below trace back to one sample, sequenced in a study of shared clonotypes between healthy human individuals. Using immunoSEQ multiplex PCR, the repertoire was profiled, and TCRdb retains in-frame clones only, with some absent. The table lists about 2.3 million clones, 90% to 95% of them singletons. Sequenced sample: naive CD4+ T cells from PBMCs. Regarding subset: CD45RA+ positively selected. These receptors were obtained from a man between 18 and 35 years old in good health. Some clones in this sample may be carry-over from other donors' samples.

In its sample, this clone was seen once. This rearrangement joins TRBV5-1 to TRBJ2-1; the match to TRBD2 covers 14 bases. J gave up 3 bases and V 7 bases, and 9 bases lay outside the gene matches. This CDR3 is built from 17 residues. Germline assignment: CDR1 SGHRS and CDR2 YFSETQ. The CDR3 DNA follows: TGCGCCAGCTTTTCGGGACTAGCGGGAGTTTTCTACAATGAGCAGTTCTTC. Residues: CASFSGLAGVFYNEQFF. Drawing the rest from reference TRBV5-1 and TRBJ2-1, the complete variable domain is KAGVTQTPRYLIKTRGQQVTLSCSPISGHRSVSWYQQTPGQGLQFLFEYFSETQRNKGNFPGRFSGRQFSNSRSEMNVSTLELGDSALYLCASFSGLAGVFYNEQFFGPGTRLTVL.

The chain joins TRBV9 to TRBJ2-4; D tentatively fits TRBD1 or TRBD2 (5 bases each). The V gene's germline CDR1 is SGDLS and CDR2 YYNGEE. The CDR3 is 16 amino acids. V lost 0 bases and J 6 bases, leaving 16 bases between the germline ends. The CDR3 region is CASSVASGGTGNIQYF. The CDR3 DNA reads as TGTGCCAGCAGCGTAGCGAGCGGTGGGACGGGAAACATTCAGTACTTC.

The chain combines TRBV6-5 with TRBJ1-1; TRBD1 might be the D (6 bases). The V gene's germline CDR1 is MNHEY and CDR2 SVGAGI. Trimming left V 0 bases short and J 4 bases short, with 12 bases between. The CDR3 runs 15 residues. CDR3: CASSYSRGRGTEAFF. CDR3 bases: TGTGCCAGCAGTTACTCGAGGGGCAGGGGCACTGAAGCTTTCTTT.

The V call is TRBV6-1, the J call TRBJ1-2; the D gene is possibly TRBD1 (5 bases). The CDR3 contains 14 residues. Germline CDR1 is MNHNS and CDR2 is SASEGT. Trimming cost V 6 bases and J 3 bases, with 14 bases left between them. In nucleotides, the CDR3 is TGTGCCAGCAGCCCTCGGGAGGGGCACTATGGCTACACCTTC. Protein product: CASSPREGHYGYTF.

The chain employs TRBV28 and TRBJ2-3; TRBD2 is a possible D gene (6 bases). V lost 4 bases and J lost 4, with 18 bases in between. The CDR3 consists of 16 residues. Germline V gene sequence: CDR1 MDHEN, CDR2 SYDVKM. The CDR3 loop is CASSSPGGTPPDTQYF. The CDR3 DNA sequence: TGTGCCAGCAGTTCCCCCGGCGGGACCCCTCCAGATACGCAGTATTTT.

About this clone: At the DNA level, this CDR3 is encoded by other sequences in the same sample as well. The chain joins TRBV6-5 to TRBJ2-3; unclear D gene. CDR3 size: 11 residues. Trimming removed 6 bases from V and 4 bases from J, with 5 bases in between. The germline V gene encodes CDR1 MNHEY and CDR2 SVGAGI. DNA of the CDR3: TGTGCCAGCAGGGCCGCAGATACGCAGTATTTT. Protein: CASRAADTQYF.

This chain uses TRBV5-4 with TRBJ2-7; no clear D. CDR3 size: 14 residues. From germline, CDR1 is SGHNT and CDR2 YYREEE (reference sequence). V lost 1 base and J lost 2, with 10 bases in between. For the CDR3, the DNA is TGTGCCAGCAGCTTGAATCCACGCACCTACGAGCAGTACTTC. Amino acid sequence: CASSLNPRTYEQYF.

This clone appeared a single time. Other DNA sequences from this sample encode an identical CDR3 as well. The V gene is TRBV7-2, the J gene TRBJ2-7; D remains ambiguous. This CDR3 comprises 13 residues. V was shortened by 2 bases and J by 0 bases, with 5 bases between the two germline ends. The germline CDR1 and CDR2 sequences are SGHTA and FQGNSA. As DNA, the CDR3 is TGTGCCAGCAGCTTACCACCCTCCTACGAGCAGTACTTC. Translating it yields CASSLPPSYEQYF.

About this clone itself: Other DNA sequences in the same sample also yield this CDR3. CDR3 DNA: TGTGCCAGCAGTTTACTCCAGGGGAGCTCCTACGAGCAGTACTTC. Encoded protein: CASSLLQGSSYEQYF. V and J are TRBV28 and TRBJ2-7; D may be TRBD1 (6 bases). The V gene lost 2 bases and the J gene lost 0 bases, with 11 bases spanning the gap. The CDR3 contains 15 residues. Germline CDR1 reads MDHEN; CDR2 reads SYDVKM.

The genes are TRBV5-6 and TRBJ1-2; D gene uncertain. Trimming pared 6 bases from V and 3 bases from J, leaving 9 bases between. Germline assignment: CDR1 SGHDT and CDR2 YYEEEE. The CDR3 has 12 residues. The CDR3 here is CASTWGDYGYTF. CDR3 coding DNA: TGTGCCAGCACCTGGGGTGACTATGGCTACACCTTC.

The chain joins TRBV28 to TRBJ2-2, with TRBD1 matching over 7 bases. This CDR3 is 13 amino acids long. Trimming removed 11 bases from V and 4 bases from J; junction bases left unmatched: 7. Germline CDR1 reads MDHEN; CDR2 reads SYDVKM. CDR3 in amino acids: CAVQQGLTGELFF. CDR3 sequence (DNA): TGTGCCGTCCAACAGGGGCTCACCGGGGAGCTGTTTTTT.

This chain uses TRBV28 with TRBJ2-7; 7 bases are shared with TRBD1. The CDR3 runs to 14 residues. From germline, CDR1 is MDHEN and CDR2 SYDVKM. Losses at the gene ends were 8 bases for V and 0 bases for J; bases not matched to a gene: 7. This CDR3 reads CASVRGPTSYEQYF. The CDR3 coding sequence is TGTGCCAGCGTAAGGGGGCCCACCTCCTACGAGCAGTACTTC.

This chain joins TRBV28 and TRBJ2-2; unclear D gene. The V end lost 3 bases, the J end lost 1 base, and 9 bases lay between the germline ends. The V gene's germline CDR1 is MDHEN and CDR2 SYDVKM. The CDR3 consists of 15 residues. CDR3 bases: TGTGCCAGCAGTTTTGCCAGCCTGAACACCGGGGAGCTGTTTTTT. Translating gives CASSFASLNTGELFF.

This clone was counted only a few times. The chain has TRBV2 and TRBJ1-5; D gene unclear. The CDR3 runs to 14 residues. V gave up 3 bases and J gave up 2 bases, with 8 bases separating them. CDR1 is SNHLY and CDR2 is FYNNEI in the germline V gene. The CDR3 DNA is TGTGCCAGCAGTGAGCGGTCGGGCAATCAGCCCCAGCATTTT. Translating gives CASSERSGNQPQHF. The whole variable domain, filled in from reference TRBV2 and TRBJ1-5, reads EPEVTQTPSHQVTQMGQEVILRCVPISNHLYFYWYRQILGQKVEFLVSFYNNEISEKSEIFDDQFSVERPDGSNFTLKIRSTKLEDSAMYFCASSERSGNQPQHFGDGTRLSIL.

This chain joins TRBV5-6 and TRBJ2-7; D might be TRBD2 (5 bases). Looked up from germline, CDR1 is SGHDT and CDR2 is YYEEEE. Deletions cut 2 bases from V and 5 bases from J, with 14 bases between. The CDR3 spans 14 residues. CDR3 sequence reads: CASSFPGMAHEQYF. The CDR3 DNA reads TGTGCCAGCAGCTTTCCCGGGATGGCCCACGAGCAGTACTTC.

The chain has TRBV5-6 and TRBJ2-2, with TRBD1 as a possible D gene (6 bases). V lost 1 base to trimming and J lost 2 bases, with 9 bases between them. CDR3 length equals 15 residues. CDR1 and CDR2 from the germline V gene are SGHDT and YYEEEE. CDR3 protein: CASSLSRGNTGELFF. In DNA form, the CDR3 reads TGTGCCAGCAGCTTGAGCAGGGGTAACACCGGGGAGCTGTTTTTT.

The genes are TRBV5-1 and TRBJ2-1, with 9 positions matching TRBD2. CDR1 and CDR2 from the germline V gene are SGHRS and YFSETQ. V trimming: 0 bases; J trimming: 8 bases; junction bases outside the gene matches: 12. This CDR3 region has 17 residues. CDR3 bases: TGCGCCAGCAGCTTGGAACTAGCGGGTCCCATAGGGGATGAGCAGTTCTTC. Its translation is CASSLELAGPIGDEQFF.

The rearrangement links TRBV21-1 to TRBJ2-7; the table calls TRBD1, which could not be checked here. TRBV21-1 is given as a pseudogene. The CDR3 is 17 amino acids. The CDR3 nucleotides read TGTGCCAGCAGCCCCTGGGGGCGGACAGGGGTTGTTTTCGAGCAGTACTTC. Protein product: CASSPWGRTGVVFEQYF.

About this clone itself: Additional DNA sequences in this sample encode the identical CDR3. V is TRBV5-1 and J is TRBJ1-2, with 8 positions matching TRBD1. In germline, CDR1 is SGHRS, CDR2 YFSETQ. The CDR3 extends over 13 amino acids. Unmatched junction bases numbered 4, after V lost 4 bases and J lost 5 bases. The CDR3 here is CASSEGTGYGYTF. CDR3 nucleotides: TGCGCCAGCAGCGAAGGGACAGGATATGGCTACACCTTC. Full variable domain (missing parts from reference TRBV5-1 and TRBJ1-2): KAGVTQTPRYLIKTRGQQVTLSCSPISGHRSVSWYQQTPGQGLQFLFEYFSETQRNKGNFPGRFSGRQFSNSRSEMNVSTLELGDSALYLCASSEGTGYGYTFGSGTRLTVV.

The J gene is TRBJ2-7, the V gene TRBV6-6; no reliable D call. The CDR3 is made up of 13 amino acids. With 2 bases removed from V and 6 bases from J, the gap between germline ends came to 11 bases. Germline-derived CDR1 and CDR2 are MNHNY and SVGAGI (reference sequence). CDR3 in amino acids: CASSYGEGSEQYF. CDR3 in DNA: TGTGCCAGCAGTTACGGGGAAGGCTCCGAGCAGTACTTC.

The gene calls are TRBV11-2 and TRBJ1-1; the D is unclear. The CDR3 length is 15 residues. The V end lost 5 bases, the J end lost 3 bases, and 16 bases lay between the germline ends. Germline V gene data show CDR1 as SGHAT and CDR2 as FQNNGV. CDR3: CASSPPPGRHTEAFF. As DNA, the CDR3 is TGTGCCAGCAGCCCCCCCCCGGGCAGACACACTGAAGCTTTCTTT.

This chain uses TRBV7-6 with TRBJ2-7; D not certain. CDR3 length: 13 amino acids. CDR1 SGHVS and CDR2 FNYEAQ come from the germline V gene. The V gene lost 8 bases and the J gene lost 5 bases, with 16 bases spanning the gap. The CDR3 is CASGTGPRNEQYF. In DNA, the CDR3 is TGTGCCAGCGGAACCGGGCCTAGAAACGAGCAGTACTTC.

This sequence joins TRBV6-6 and TRBJ1-5; TRBD1 matches at 7 bases. Germline V gene lookup returns CDR1 MNHNY and CDR2 SVGAGI (reference sequence). The CDR3 loop spans 14 amino acids. V lost 4 bases and J lost 8; bases outside the gene matches: 8. CDR3 region: CASSSRQGVKPQHF. The CDR3 nucleotides are TGTGCCAGCAGTTCCAGACAGGGTGTGAAGCCCCAGCATTTT.

The chain uses TRBV18 and TRBJ2-7; maybe TRBD1 (7 bases). From germline, CDR1 is KGHSH and CDR2 LQKENI. This CDR3 is built from 14 residues. Trimming cost V 3 bases and J 2 bases, with 11 bases left between them. CDR3 residues: CASSPDRTTYEQYF. CDR3 bases: TGTGCCAGCTCACCGGACAGGACTACCTACGAGCAGTACTTC. Full variable domain (remainder filled in from reference TRBV18 and TRBJ2-7): NAGVMQNPRHLVRRRGQEARLRCSPMKGHSHVYWYRQLPEEGLKFMVYLQKENIIDESGMPKERFSAEFPKEGPSILRIQQVVRGDSAAYFCASSPDRTTYEQYFGPGTRLTVT.

The chain links TRBV6-1 to TRBJ2-7; D tentatively reads TRBD1 or TRBD2 (6 bases each). V was trimmed by 0 bases and J by 8 bases, leaving 11 bases between them. The CDR3 consists of 13 residues. From germline, CDR1 is MNHNS and CDR2 SASEGT. CDR3 nucleotides: TGTGCCAGCAGTGAAGCAGGGGGGCCTAAGCAGTACTTC. It is translated as CASSEAGGPKQYF.

The chain couples TRBV19 to TRBJ1-5; 7 positions agree with TRBD1. The CDR3 extends over 13 amino acids. CDR1 is LNHDA, CDR2 SQIVND, per germline (reference sequence). The J segment lost 7 bases and the V segment lost 3 bases, leaving 3 bases of the junction unmatched. The CDR3 DNA reads TGTGCCAGTAGTATCAGGGGGAGACAGCCCCAGCATTTT. Protein product: CASSIRGRQPQHF. The full variable domain, completed using reference TRBV19 and TRBJ1-5, is DGGITQSPKYLFRKEGQNVTLSCEQNLNHDAMYWYRQDPGQGLRLIYYSQIVNDFQKGDIAEGYSVSREKKESFPLTVTSAQKNPTAFYLCASSIRGRQPQHFGDGTRLSIL.

Concerning this clone itself: The same CDR3 can be traced to other DNA sequences in this sample. CDR3 in DNA: TGCGCCAGCAGCCCGGGACCGACCGGGGAGCTGTTTTTT. Translating gives CASSPGPTGELFF. The chain uses TRBV5-1 and TRBJ2-2; either TRBD1 or TRBD2 may supply D (5 bases each). Germline CDR1 and CDR2: SGHRS and YFSETQ. CDR3 size: 13 residues. V lost 4 bases to trimming and J lost 5 bases, with 9 bases between them.